This T cell receptor beta chain originates from a study of control samples from healthy donors and cancer patients. CDR3 length equals 14 residues. Trimming left V 3 bases short and J 3 bases short, with 9 bases between. Per the germline V gene, CDR1 is SNHLY and CDR2 is FYNNEI. Measured with immunoSEQ multiplex PCR; TCRdb has only the in-frame clones, and not every one. This table holds tens of thousands of clones, about nine tenths found once. The source is a woman under 30 in good health. Source material: blood. The chain links TRBV2 to TRBJ1-5; D call uncertain. The CDR3 loop reads CASSERRNNQPQHF. The CDR3 DNA is TGTGCCAGCAGTGAGAGACGTAACAATCAGCCCCAGCATTTT.